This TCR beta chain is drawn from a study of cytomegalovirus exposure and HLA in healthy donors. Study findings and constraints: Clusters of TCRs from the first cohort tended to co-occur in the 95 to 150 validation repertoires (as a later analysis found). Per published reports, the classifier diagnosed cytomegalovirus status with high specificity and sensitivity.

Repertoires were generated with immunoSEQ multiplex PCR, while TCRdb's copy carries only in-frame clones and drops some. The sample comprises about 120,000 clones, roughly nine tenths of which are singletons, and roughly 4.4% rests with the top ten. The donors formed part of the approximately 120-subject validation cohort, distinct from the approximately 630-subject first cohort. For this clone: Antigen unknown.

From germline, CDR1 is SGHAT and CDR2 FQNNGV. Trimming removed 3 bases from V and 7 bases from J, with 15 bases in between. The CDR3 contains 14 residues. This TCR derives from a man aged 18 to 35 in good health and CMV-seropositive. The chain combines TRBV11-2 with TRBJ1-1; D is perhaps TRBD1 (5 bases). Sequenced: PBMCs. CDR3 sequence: CASSFAGPTFEAFF. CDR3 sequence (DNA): TGTGCCAGCAGCTTTGCAGGGCCAACCTTTGAAGCTTTCTTT.